This record concerns one TCR beta chain sequence. Its antigen is not known. After removal of 3 bases from V and 8 bases from J, the junction contained 9 bases not matched to a gene. The CDR3 contains 16 residues. Germline V gene lookup returns CDR1 SEHNR and CDR2 FQNEAQ (reference sequence). The authors reverse transcribed all of the isolated RNA, so sequencing captured expressed TCRB transcripts. The study sequenced naive, central memory and regulatory T cell samples to an average of around 3.4 million reads. TCRdb's table, derived via immunoSEQ multiplex PCR, lists solely in-frame clones and lacks some. The sample consists of around 690,000 clones, around an eighth of them appearing once. This sample is part of a study of beta chain features in type 1 diabetes. Broader study findings: Across all four CD4+ subsets, people with type 1 diabetes showed modestly shorter TCRB CDR3s.

Sorting that relied on CD45RO/CCR7/CD25/CD127/CD95/CD27 yielded CD4+ naive, central memory, regulatory and stem cell-like memory cells. The sequence was collected from a man aged 25 to 40 with type 1 diabetes. Sequenced sample: naive CD4+ T cells from blood. V and J are TRBV7-9 and TRBJ1-6, with TRBD1 matching over 8 bases. CDR3 residues: CASSFYPGQGYSPLHF. The CDR3 nucleotides are TGTGCCAGCAGCTTTTATCCAGGACAGGGCTATTCACCCCTCCACTTT.